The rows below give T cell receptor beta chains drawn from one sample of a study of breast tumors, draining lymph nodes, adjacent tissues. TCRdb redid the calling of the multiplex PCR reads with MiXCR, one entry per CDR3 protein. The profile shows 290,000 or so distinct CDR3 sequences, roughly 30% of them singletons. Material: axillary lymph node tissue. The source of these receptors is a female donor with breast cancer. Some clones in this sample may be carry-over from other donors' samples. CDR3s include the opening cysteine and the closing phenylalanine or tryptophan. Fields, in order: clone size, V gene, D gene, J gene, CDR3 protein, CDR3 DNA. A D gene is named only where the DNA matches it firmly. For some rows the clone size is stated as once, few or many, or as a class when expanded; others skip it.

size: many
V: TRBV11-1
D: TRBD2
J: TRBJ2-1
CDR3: CASNPSGDYNEQFF
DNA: TGTGCCAGCAACCCTAGCGGGGATTACAATGAGCAGTTCTTC

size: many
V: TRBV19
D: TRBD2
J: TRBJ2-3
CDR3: CASSSLAGETDTQYF
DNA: TGTGCCAGTAGTTCTCTAGCGGGAGAAACAGATACGCAGTATTTT

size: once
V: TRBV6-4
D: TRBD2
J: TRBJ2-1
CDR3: CASSDPGLAGGHNEQFF
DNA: TGTGCCAGCAGTGACCCAGGACTAGCGGGAGGGCACAATGAGCAGTTCTTC

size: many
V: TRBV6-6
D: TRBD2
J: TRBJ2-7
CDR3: CAISGTSGPNSYEQYF
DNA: TGTGCCATCTCAGGGACTAGCGGGCCAAACTCCTACGAGCAGTACTTC

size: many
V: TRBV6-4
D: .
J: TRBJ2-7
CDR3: CASVRRVGGCRRGEQHF
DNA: TGTGCCAGTGTTCGAAGGGTGGGGGGCTGTCGGAGAGGAGAGCAGCACTTC

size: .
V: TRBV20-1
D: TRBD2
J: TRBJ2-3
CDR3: CSARVSGRAFDEQYF
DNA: TGCAGTGCTAGAGTCAGCGGGAGGGCCTTTGATGAGCAGTATTTT

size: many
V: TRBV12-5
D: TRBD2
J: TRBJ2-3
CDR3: CASGSVRLAEDTDTQYF
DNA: TGTGCTAGTGGTTCCGTAAGACTAGCTGAGGACACGGATACGCAGTATTTT

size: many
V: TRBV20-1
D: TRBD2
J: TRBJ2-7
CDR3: CSARVRQRLARVLNYEQYF
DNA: TGCAGTGCTAGAGTTAGGCAGCGACTAGCTCGCGTTCTGAACTACGAGCAGTACTTC

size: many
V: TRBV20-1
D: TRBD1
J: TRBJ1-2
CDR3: CSAIPGQGWNYGYTF
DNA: TGCAGTGCTATCCCGGGACAGGGGTGGAACTATGGCTACACCTTC

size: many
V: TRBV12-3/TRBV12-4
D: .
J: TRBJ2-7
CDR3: CASSLGLREQYF
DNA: TGTGCCAGCAGTTTAGGTTTGCGGGAGCAGTACTTC

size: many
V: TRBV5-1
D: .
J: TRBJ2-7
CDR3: CASSSSQGSPYEQYF
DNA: TGCGCCAGCAGCTCGAGCCAGGGGTCCCCGTACGAGCAGTACTTC

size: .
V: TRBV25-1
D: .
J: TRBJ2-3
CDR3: CASRALTGTLATDTQYF
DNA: TGTGCCAGCAGAGCACTTACCGGGACACTAGCCACAGATACGCAGTATTTT

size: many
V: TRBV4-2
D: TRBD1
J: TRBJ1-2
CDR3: CASSQDRGTGGSVGYTF
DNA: TGTGCCAGCAGCCAAGATCGCGGAACAGGGGGGTCAGTTGGCTACACCTTC

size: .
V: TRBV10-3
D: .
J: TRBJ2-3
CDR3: CAISSSVGSLVNTGTQYF
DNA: TGTGCCATCAGCAGCTCTGTGGGTTCTCTGGTTAACACAGGTACGCAGTATTTT

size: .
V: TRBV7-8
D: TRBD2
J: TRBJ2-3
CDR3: CASSLSGTTDTQYF
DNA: TGTGCCAGCAGCCTAAGCGGGACTACAGATACGCAGTATTTT